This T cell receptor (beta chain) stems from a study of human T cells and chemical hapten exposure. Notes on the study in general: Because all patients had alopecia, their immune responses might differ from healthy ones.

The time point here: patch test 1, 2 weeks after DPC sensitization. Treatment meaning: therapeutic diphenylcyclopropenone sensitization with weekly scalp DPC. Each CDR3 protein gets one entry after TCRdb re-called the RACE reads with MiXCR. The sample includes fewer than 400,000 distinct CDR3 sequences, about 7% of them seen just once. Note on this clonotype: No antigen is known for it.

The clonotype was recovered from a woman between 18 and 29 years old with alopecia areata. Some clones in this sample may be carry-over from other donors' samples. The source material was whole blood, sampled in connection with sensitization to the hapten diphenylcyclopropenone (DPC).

The CDR3 region is CASSLALDRVGATEAFF. The CDR3 bases are TGTGCCAGCAGCTTAGCCCTCGACAGGGTGGGGGCCACTGAAGCTTTCTTT. The gene calls are TRBV7-3 and TRBJ1-1; 7 positions agree with TRBD1. The CDR3 extends over 17 amino acids. Germline assignment: CDR1 SGHTA and CDR2 FQGTGA. V was pared by 2 bases and J by 4 bases, with 13 bases of the junction left unmatched.